The T cell receptor (beta chain) described here comes from a study of identical twins. TCRdb fed the 5' RACE reads into MiXCR, producing one record per CDR3 protein. The table shows hundreds of thousands of distinct CDR3 sequences, with less than 7% occurring only once. Healthy Caucasians provided all donations. Study-wide findings and caveats: Clonotypes of the beta chain that were abundant in cord blood carried fewer insertions (memory repertoires showed none). With monozygotic twins, out-of-frame TCR alpha sharing exceeded what models estimated. Partly confounded zero-insertion analyses could result from invariant MAIT and iNKT cells.

Germline V gene data show CDR1 as SGDLS and CDR2 as YYNGEE. V was clipped by 5 bases and J by 3 bases; unmatched bases: 5. The length of the CDR3 is 16 residues. This clonotype has at least ten counts. Its antigen remains unknown. The sample comprised naive T cells sorted from blood. The TCR comes from a man aged 18 to 30 in good health. The genes are TRBV9 and TRBJ2-2, with 12 bases identical to TRBD2. CDR3 DNA sequence: TGTGCCAGCAGACCTACTAGCGGGAGGTACACCGGGGAGCTGTTTTTT. It codes for CASRPTSGRYTGELFF.